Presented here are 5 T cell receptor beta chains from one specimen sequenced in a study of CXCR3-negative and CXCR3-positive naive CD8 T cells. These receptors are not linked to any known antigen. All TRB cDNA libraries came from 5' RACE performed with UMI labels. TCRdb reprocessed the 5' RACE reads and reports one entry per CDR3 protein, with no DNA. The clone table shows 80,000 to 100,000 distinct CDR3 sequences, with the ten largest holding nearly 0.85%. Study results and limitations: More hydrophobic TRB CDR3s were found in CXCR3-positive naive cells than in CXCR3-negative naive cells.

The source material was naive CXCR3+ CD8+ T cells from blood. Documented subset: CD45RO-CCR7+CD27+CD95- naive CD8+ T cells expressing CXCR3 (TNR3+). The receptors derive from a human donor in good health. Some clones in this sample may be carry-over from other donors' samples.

The CDR3 protein is CASSPGLEGFSEQFF. V is TRBV5-4 and J is TRBJ2-1; TCRdb reports TRBD2, a call that lacks DNA to check it against. Germline lookup yields CDR1 SGHNT and CDR2 YYREEE (reference sequence). CDR3 length: 15 residues.

Here the CDR3 reads CASSFGQGPLEQYF. The chain is built from TRBV27 and TRBJ2-7; with no DNA, the TCRdb D assignment of TRBD1 cannot be verified. The CDR3 has 14 amino acids. Germline CDR1 is MNHEY and CDR2 is SMNVEV (reference sequence).

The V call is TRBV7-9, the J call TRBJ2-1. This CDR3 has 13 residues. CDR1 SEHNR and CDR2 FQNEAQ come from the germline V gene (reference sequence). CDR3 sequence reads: CASSPDSYNEQFF.

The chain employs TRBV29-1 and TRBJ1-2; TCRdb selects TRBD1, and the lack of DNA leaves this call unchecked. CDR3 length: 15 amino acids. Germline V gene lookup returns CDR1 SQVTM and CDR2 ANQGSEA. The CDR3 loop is CSVEGGPGQGNGYTF.

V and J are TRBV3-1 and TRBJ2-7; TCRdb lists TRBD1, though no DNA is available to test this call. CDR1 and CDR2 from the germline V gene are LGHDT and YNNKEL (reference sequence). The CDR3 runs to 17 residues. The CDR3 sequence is CASSQDHPGTGLYEQYF.